This T cell receptor beta chain was captured by sequencing in a study of blood T cell repertoires in COVID-19. As for the study in general: Italy, Spain and the United States were the sources of the convalescent and acute COVID-19 samples.

The germline V gene has CDR1 MNHNY and CDR2 SVGAGI (reference sequence). There are 15 residues in the CDR3. Trimming cost V 4 bases and J 5 bases; bases outside gene matches: 8. Authors' processing steps: Reference gene primers were amplified, and this amplification served to estimate nucleated cell counts. Sequencing used immunoSEQ multiplex PCR; TCRdb keeps in-frame clones, though not all of them. V and J calls and clone size are copied from that table; D and trimming were computed from the DNA. The data hold some 51,000 clones, with 90% observed a single time. J is TRBJ2-5 and V is TRBV6-6, with 9 bases lining up with TRBD2. The material sequenced was peripheral blood. This TCR derives from a human donor with active COVID-19. The donor label of this sample is uncertain. The CDR3, as DNA: TGTGCCAGCAGTTGGGATAGCGGGAGATGGGAGACCCAGTACTTC. It encodes CASSWDSGRWETQYF.